This paragraph covers one T cell receptor (beta chain) sequence. Other DNA sequences in this specimen translate into the identical CDR3. These data are taken from a study of shared clonotypes between healthy human individuals. Memory CD4+ cells were the fraction left after CD45RA+ naive selection. The CDR3 length is 13 residues. Germline V gene lookup returns CDR1 SGHAT and CDR2 FQDESV (reference sequence). The V end lost 1 base, the J end lost 6 bases, and 9 bases lay between the germline ends. The test was conducted at deep level. In replicate PCRs of sorted subsets, roughly 200 ng DNA, tens of thousands of T cell genomes, was used. Assay: immunoSEQ multiplex PCR; the TCRdb copy retains only in-frame clones and omits some. The profile shows around 1,100,000 clones, 60% to 80% of them singletons.

V is TRBV11-1 and J is TRBJ1-1; D may be TRBD1 (5 bases). The clonotype comes from a man younger than 30 in good health. Some clones in this sample may be carry-over from other donors' samples. The sample taken for sequencing was memory CD4+ T cells from PBMCs. Subset reported: CD45RA-negative fraction. The DNA of the CDR3 is TGTGCCAGCAGCTTAGAAAGGGGAGCTGAAGCTTTCTTT. Protein product: CASSLERGAEAFF.